This T cell receptor beta chain derives from a study of T-cell memory formation after mild COVID-19 (dated by TCRdb to the early 2020s). Context from the whole study: TCR sequence clusters from the two donors were found to be largely donor specific. In a couple of donors, T-cell clones that expanded and contracted after mild COVID-19 were followed by sequencing TCRalpha and TCRbeta repertoires longitudinally. Two young, previously healthy adult volunteers, one female and one male, were included in the cohort. The full study reports these points: Some responding clones were detected in pre-infection memory, which suggested that pre-existing cross-reactive memory T cells had joined the SARS-CoV-2 response. The study included only two mild cases, and larger cohorts that include severe cases with pre-infection samples were judged to be necessary. Contracting CD4+ clones appeared mostly in the CM and EM memory subsets, whereas CD8+ clones were enriched in EMRA. Balanced CD4/CD8 phenotypes were observed for clones contracting from day 15 to 85, whereas a bias towards CD4+ was observed for a second wave of clones expanding from day 15 to 37. The second-wave clones that peaked on day 37 were not confirmed to be SARS-CoV-2 specific.

Ficoll-Paque density gradient centrifugation was used to isolate PBMCs. The sequencer listed for this sample is Illumina NovaSeq 6000. TCRalpha and TCRbeta cDNA libraries were constructed by 5'RACE with constant-segment primers, with sample barcodes and unique molecular identifiers being introduced. Trizol reagent was used to extract RNA from every sample. The libraries were amplified in two PCR steps, and the second step added a second sample barcode and Illumina TruSeq adapters. Libraries were sequenced on an Illumina NovaSeq with 2 x 150 bp paired-end reads. The source study handled its data this way. Demultiplexing of reads and collapsing into UMI-guided consensus sequences were performed with migec v1.2.7. Using mixcr v2.1.11, UMI consensuses were aligned to TRA and TRB V and J templates and then assembled into clonotypes. Expanded or contracted clonotypes were those called significant by both edgeR and NoisET, with noise models trained on biological replicates. edgeR calls used a false discovery rate-adjusted p below 0.01 and a log2 fold-change threshold of 1. PCA with hierarchical clustering of max-normalized trajectories of the 1000 most abundant clonotypes was used as exploratory dynamics analysis. Separately sequenced CD4+ and CD8+ repertoires were used to assign a CD4 or CD8 phenotype to each responding clone. TCRdb reran the public reads through fastp at Q25 and MiXCR, keeping productive beta chains. Each entry merges the rows of one CDR3 protein and shows their most common DNA and genes. TCRdb's processing, not the authors' own work, is the source of the V and J calls. The sample table shows about 430,000 distinct CDR3 sequences, and approximately 24% are seen once. The top ten clones comprise 7% to 9.5% of the sample.

About this clonotype: Its antigen has not been determined. No base quality values were provided; no much bigger clone lies one nucleotide off.

CDR1 MNHEY and CDR2 SMNVEV are derived from the germline V gene (reference sequence). The germline V and J ends show losses of 5 bases and 11 bases respectively, and no gene match explains 14 bases of the junction. The CDR3, cysteine through phenylalanine, is 15 amino acids long. Just CDR3 DNA is preserved here, 45 bases in frame from base 1. This receptor was obtained from an adult woman who had mild COVID-19 (a few samples of this study predate the infection). The sample titles of this study are shuffled in the database, so cell type and time point are left out; the donor was told from shared clones. Sequenced: PBMCs or a T cell subset sorted from them (not recorded which). The chain is encoded by TRBV27 joined to TRBJ1-1; 10 bases in the junction line up with TRBD1. Here the CDR3 is given as CASSPGTGAPLGAFF. The base sequence is TGTGCCAGCAGTCCTGGGACAGGGGCCCCCCTTGGGGCTTTCTTT.